This TCR beta chain was documented in a study of STAT5B mutations in CD4+ large granular lymphocyte leukemia. This clone was observed a few times. The target antigen is unknown. Other nucleotide sequences in the sample specify the same CDR3. This CDR3 is 14 amino acids long. Losses at the gene ends were 4 bases for V and 1 base for J; bases not matched to a gene: 3. Germline CDR1 is MNHEY and CDR2 is SVGAGI. Study-wide points: Data were not HLA-matched across samples.

The assay was run at survey level. The protocol was immunoSEQ multiplex PCR, while the TCRdb copy is restricted to in-frame clones and leaves out a portion. This sample has 30,000 to 40,000 clones, with 75% to 85% found just once. The TCR was taken from a human donor in good health. Specimen: CD4+ T cells from blood buffy coats. The chain is built from TRBV6-5 and TRBJ1-1; 7 positions match TRBD1. CDR3 sequence reads: CASSSRTGNTEAFF. The CDR3 DNA reads TGTGCCAGCAGTTCCCGGACAGGGAACACTGAAGCTTTCTTT.